This TCR beta chain was sequenced in a study of blood T cell repertoires in COVID-19. The overall study: From the United States, Italy and Spain came samples of acute and convalescent COVID-19. From T cells, B-cell-depleted T cells, or PBMCs came the material, which was cDNA or gDNA.

As handled by the study authors: Researchers report that nucleated cell counts were estimated from reference gene primer amplification. Clones were read by immunoSEQ multiplex PCR, and TCRdb kept only the in-frame ones, dropping some. That table is the source of V, J and clone size, and D and trimming were worked out from the DNA. The sample has 30,000 to 40,000 clones; approximately 80% are singletons. With 5 bases removed from V and 5 bases from J, the gap between germline ends came to 10 bases. Looked up from germline, CDR1 is DFQATT and CDR2 is SNEGSKA (reference sequence). The CDR3 length is 11 residues.

Sequenced: peripheral blood. The sequence was obtained from a human donor in a cohort sampled during active COVID-19. The chain links TRBV20-1 to TRBJ2-7; no clear D gene. As DNA, the CDR3 is TGCAGTGCTCGTTCTACGAACGAGCAGTACTTC. Encoded protein: CSARSTNEQYF.